This T cell receptor beta chain appears in the sequencing data of a study of blood T cell repertoires in COVID-19. Study context: PBMCs, B-cell-depleted T cells, or T cells provided the cDNA or gDNA that made up the material.

Study processing details: Estimation of nucleated cell counts relied on the amplification of reference gene primers. The method was immunoSEQ multiplex PCR; TCRdb's version includes in-frame clones alone and lacks a portion of them. The DNA gave D and trimming, while V, J and clone size come from that table. The sample records 450,000 or so clones, roughly 90% being singletons. Enrolled during active infection, Seattle patients were then followed longitudinally. This clone was seen just once. A much bigger clone sits one base away, suggesting this may be a read error. The V and J ends lost 6 bases and 0 bases, in that order; junction bases with no gene match: 4. The CDR3 extends over 14 amino acids. From germline, CDR1 is SGHTA and CDR2 FQGTGA.

The chain combines TRBV7-3 with TRBJ1-1, with TRBD1 matching over 7 bases. This TCR came from a woman in her thirties or forties with COVID-19, enrolled during active disease. The sample comprised peripheral blood. This CDR3 reads CASSLTGMNTEAFF. The CDR3 DNA is TGTGCCAGCAGTTTGACAGGGATGAACACTGAAGCTTTCTTT.